A selection of T cell receptor beta chains follows, all from one sample in a study of blood T cell repertoires in COVID-19. Generated by immunoSEQ multiplex PCR, the TCRdb table keeps only in-frame clones and is missing some. Among around 100,000 clones, roughly 80% were seen once, and the ten largest hold about 7.3%. The material sequenced was peripheral blood. The receptors originated from a woman aged 40 to 50 with acute or convalescent COVID-19. The CDR3 runs from the conserved cysteine through the conserved F or W. Each record gives: clone size, D gene, J gene, V gene, CDR3 DNA, CDR3 protein. D genes are given only for firm matches. Where a row states a size, it is once, few, many or the class of an expanded clone; other rows omit it.

-	TRBD2	TRBJ2-1	TRBV4-2	TGTGCCAGCAGCCAAGCTTATAGCGGGGGCAATCGATACAATGAGCAGTTCTTC	CASSQAYSGGNRYNEQFF
-	-	TRBJ2-7	TRBV14	TGTGCCAGCAGCCAATGGGGAGGCTCCTACGAGCAGTACTTC	CASSQWGGSYEQYF
-	-	TRBJ2-1	TRBV5-1	TGCGCCAGCAGCTTGATTCGGGGGAAGTCCTACAATGAGCAGTTCTTC	CASSLIRGKSYNEQFF
-	-	TRBJ1-1	TRBV10-3	TGTGCCACCCAGACAGACCTTAACACTGAAGCTTTCTTT	CATQTDLNTEAFF
-	TRBD1	TRBJ2-7	TRBV6-6	TGTGCCAGCAGCTCTACGACAGGGGGCGAGCAGTACTTC	CASSSTTGGEQYF
few	TRBD1	TRBJ1-2	TRBV6-2/TRBV6-3	TGTGCCAGCAGCCTGACAGGGGAAAATGGCTACACCTTC	CASSLTGENGYTF
-	-	TRBJ1-6	TRBV27	TGTGCCAGCAGTTTTTCAGGGGTTTCACCCCTCCACTTT	CASSFSGVSPLHF
-	TRBD1	TRBJ1-1	TRBV18	TGTGCCAGCACCGGACAGGGGAACACTGAAGCTTTCTTT	CASTGQGNTEAFF
-	-	TRBJ1-4	TRBV11-2	TGTGCCAGCACCCCGAAGAGGCGGACAACTAATGAAAAACTGTTTTTT	CASTPKRRTTNEKLFF
-	-	TRBJ1-2	TRBV6-5	TGTGCCAGCACTAGGACACCGGGCCGTACTTATGGCTACACCTTC	CASTRTPGRTYGYTF
-	TRBD1	TRBJ1-4	TRBV4-3	TGCGCCAGCAGCCGATATCTCCCGGACAGGGCGGATGAAAAACTGTTTTTT	CASSRYLPDRADEKLFF
once	TRBD2	TRBJ2-1	TRBV14	TGTGCCAGCAGGGATAGCGGGGCTAGCGAAAACAATGAGCAGTTCTTC	CASRDSGASENNEQFF
-	-	TRBJ1-1	TRBV27	TGTGCCAGCAGTTTCGGGGGGCCCAAGCTGGCTTTCTTT	CASSFGGPKLAFF
-	-	TRBJ1-1	TRBV7-9	TGTGCCAGCAGCTTATGGCGGCAGACGAACACTGAAGCTTTCTTT	CASSLWRQTNTEAFF
-	-	TRBJ1-1	TRBV12-5	TGTGCTAGTGGTTTTGGGGGGGTGGATGACACTGAAGCTTTCTTT	CASGFGGVDDTEAFF
-	-	TRBJ2-3	TRBV7-8	TGTGCCAGCAGCCACGGTAGACGGGGTTTCACAGATACGCAGTATTTT	CASSHGRRGFTDTQYF
-	-	TRBJ2-4	TRBV3-1/TRBV3-2	TGTGCCAGCAGCCATTGGGGGGAAAACATTCAGTACTTC	CASSHWGENIQYF
-	-	TRBJ1-4	TRBV15	TGTGCCACCAGCAGAGCCAGATTTAATGAAAAACTGTTTTTT	CATSRARFNEKLFF
few	-	TRBJ2-5	TRBV5-1	TGCGCCAGCAGCTTGGTGCTAGAAGAGACCCAGTACTTC	CASSLVLEETQYF
-	-	TRBJ1-4	TRBV30	TGTGCCGGGGGGGGGCCAGAAAAACTGTTTTTT	CAGGGPEKLFF
-	-	TRBJ1-4	TRBV6-6	TGTGCCAGCAGCCACGGACAGACTACAACTAATGAAAAACTGTTTTTT	CASSHGQTTTNEKLFF
-	-	TRBJ2-7	TRBV7-2	TGTGCCAGCAGATTACAGGGTCCCTACGAGCAGTACTTC	CASRLQGPYEQYF
-	-	TRBJ1-1	TRBV6-2/TRBV6-3	TGTGCCAGCAGTTACGTCCAGGCTATTAACACTGAAGCTTTCTTT	CASSYVQAINTEAFF
-	TRBD1	TRBJ1-6	TRBV6-5	TGTGCCAGCAGGGGGACAGGGCTCAGTTCACCCCTCCACTTT	CASRGTGLSSPLHF
-	-	TRBJ1-2	TRBV2	TGTGCCAGCACCCCAATCGGGGGGGATGGCTACACCTTC	CASTPIGGDGYTF
-	TRBD1	TRBJ1-2	TRBV7-8	TGTGCCAGCAGCTTTGACAGGGGTAATGGCTACACCTTC	CASSFDRGNGYTF
-	-	TRBJ2-3	TRBV18	TGTGCCAGCTCACCATTGCTAGCTCAACCTTCAACAGATACGCAGTATTTT	CASSPLLAQPSTDTQYF
-	TRBD2	TRBJ2-2	TRBV7-9	TGTGCCAGCAGCAAGGGACTAGCGGTGGGGGAGCTGTTTTTT	CASSKGLAVGELFF
-	TRBD1	TRBJ2-7	TRBV29-1	TGCAGCGTTGGTTTGGACAGGGGCTCCTACGAGCAGTACTTC	CSVGLDRGSYEQYF
-	-	TRBJ2-5	TRBV2	TGTGCCAGCACCCGACTTAAGGCGGAAGAGACCCAGTACTTC	CASTRLKAEETQYF
-	TRBD2	TRBJ2-2	TRBV7-2	TGTGCCAGCAGCTTAATCAGCGGGGGGGCTCTTGGCGGGGAGCTGTTTTTT	CASSLISGGALGGELFF
-	TRBD1	TRBJ1-3	TRBV6-5	TGTGCCAGCAGCCCGCCTTACAGGGGTGGAAACACCATATATTTT	CASSPPYRGGNTIYF
-	-	TRBJ1-6	TRBV24-1	TGTGCCACCAGTCTCCGGGGAAAGAATTCACCCCTCCACTTT	CATSLRGKNSPLHF
-	TRBD2	TRBJ2-7	TRBV7-3	TGTGCCAGCAGGTTTAGCGGGGGGTCTCCCTACGAGCAGTACTTC	CASRFSGGSPYEQYF
-	TRBD2	TRBJ2-3	TRBV5-4	TGTGCCAGCAGCTTGAAGTTAGCGGGGACCACAGATACGCAGTATTTT	CASSLKLAGTTDTQYF
-	-	TRBJ1-1	TRBV30	TGTGCCTGGAGTGTTTACGGGAAACCGGGGGAAGCTTTCTTT	CAWSVYGKPGEAFF
once	TRBD1	TRBJ1-5	TRBV2	TGTGCCAGCAGGGAAATCCCGACAGGGTCAGGCAATCAGCCCCAGCATTTT	CASREIPTGSGNQPQHF
-	-	TRBJ1-1	TRBV25-1	TGTGCCAGCAGTGGGGGGGGGCGCAGCACTGAAGCTTTCTTT	CASSGGGRSTEAFF
-	TRBD2	TRBJ2-5	TRBV4-3	TGCGCCAGCAGCCAAGGCCTTAGCGGGGGGGCCACCCAAGAGACCCAGTACTTC	CASSQGLSGGATQETQYF
-	-	TRBJ1-3	TRBV7-2	TGTGCCAGCAGCTTAGCGGGCATTGGAAACACCATATATTTT	CASSLAGIGNTIYF
few	-	TRBJ1-6	TRBV2	TGTGCCAGCAGGGACACGAATTCACCCCTCCACTTT	CASRDTNSPLHF
few	TRBD2	TRBJ2-1	TRBV5-5	TGTGCCAGCAGCTTAGGACTAGCGGGGGGTGGTGAGCAGTTCTTC	CASSLGLAGGGEQFF
few	-	TRBJ1-2	TRBV6-2/TRBV6-3	TGTGCCAGCAGTTACGCAATCCCTATCACGTCGTATGGCTACACCTTC	CASSYAIPITSYGYTF
-	TRBD1	TRBJ1-6	TRBV6-6	TGTGCCAGCAGTCCCCGGGACAGACTGAATTCACCCCTCCACTTT	CASSPRDRLNSPLHF
-	-	TRBJ1-4	TRBV27	TGTGCCAGCAGTTTAAAACTAGGGAAACTGTTTTTT	CASSLKLGKLFF
-	TRBD2	TRBJ2-1	TRBV6-2/TRBV6-3	TGTGCCAGCAGTCGGACTAGCGGTCCGAGAATCGAGTTCTTC	CASSRTSGPRIEFF
-	-	TRBJ1-4	TRBV7-9	TGTGCCAGCAGCCGCCCAGGACTATTCAATGAAAAACTGTTTTTT	CASSRPGLFNEKLFF
-	TRBD1	TRBJ1-3	TRBV3-1/TRBV3-2	TGTGCCAGCAGCCAGGGGACAGGGAACACCATATATTTT	CASSQGTGNTIYF
-	-	TRBJ1-1	TRBV5-6	TGTGCCAGCAGCAGGCCACGGACAGAAATGAACACTGAAGCTTTCTTT	CASSRPRTEMNTEAFF
-	TRBD1	TRBJ2-7	TRBV7-2	TGTGCCAGCAGCTTAGGGGAAACCGGGACAGGGGCCTACGAGCAGTACTTC	CASSLGETGTGAYEQYF
-	TRBD1	TRBJ2-2	TRBV19	TGTGCCATACAGAAGAGGACAGGGGTCCCCGGGGAGCTGTTTTTT	CAIQKRTGVPGELFF
once	-	TRBJ2-3	TRBV11-2	TGTGCGGGGGCTAGCACAGATACGCAGTATTTT	CAGASTDTQYF
-	-	TRBJ2-7	TRBV11-2	TGTGCCAGCAGCTCGCGGACCTACGAGCAGTACTTC	CASSSRTYEQYF
-	TRBD1	TRBJ1-3	TRBV12-5	TGTGCTAGTGGGCTCACAGGGGGTGGAAACACCATATATTTT	CASGLTGGGNTIYF
-	TRBD2	TRBJ2-5	TRBV4-3	TGCGCCAGCAGCCAAGATGGGACTAGTCGAGAGACCCAGTACTTC	CASSQDGTSRETQYF
-	TRBD1	TRBJ1-5	TRBV7-9	TGTGCCAGCAGCCCCGGGACAGGTCGCAATCAGCCCCAGCATTTT	CASSPGTGRNQPQHF
few	-	TRBJ1-5	TRBV15	TGTGCCACCAGCAGAAGGGACACTCTACGGCCCCAGCATTTT	CATSRRDTLRPQHF
-	-	TRBJ1-1	TRBV5-1	TGCGCCAGCAGCTTGGTGGTTGAGTGGAGGAACACTGAAGCTTTCTTT	CASSLVVEWRNTEAFF
-	TRBD1	TRBJ2-7	TRBV19	TGTGCCAGTAGGAGTGGGACAGCCTACGAGCAGTACTTC	CASRSGTAYEQYF